Presented here are 16 T cell receptor beta chains from one specimen sequenced in a study of shared clonotypes between healthy human individuals. Libraries were prepared by immunoSEQ multiplex PCR; TCRdb keeps only in-frame clonotypes and omits some of them. Seen here are around 750,000 clones, about 74% observed once, and the top ten hold approximately 1.6%. The sequencing input was memory CD4+ T cells sorted from blood. Subset reported: CD45RA-negative fraction. The receptors were sampled from a woman aged 30 to 39 in good health.

The genes are TRBV28 and TRBJ2-5, with no clear D. V was trimmed by 7 bases and J by 0 bases, leaving 9 bases between them. CDR3 length: 13 amino acids. CDR1 is MDHEN, CDR2 SYDVKM, per germline. CDR3 region: CASTPVNQETQYF. CDR3 in DNA: TGTGCCAGCACCCCAGTCAACCAAGAGACCCAGTACTTC.

The rearrangement links TRBV6-6 to TRBJ2-7; maybe TRBD2 (7 bases). Germline CDR1 and CDR2: MNHNY and SVGAGI (reference sequence). Trimming left V 7 bases short and J 5 bases short, with 18 bases between. This CDR3 comprises 14 residues. For the CDR3, the DNA is TGTGCCAGCACTTGGGGGGGAGGGGGACACGAGCAGTACTTC. Encoded protein: CASTWGGGGHEQYF.

This clone has a single count. The chain recombines TRBV28 with TRBJ2-3, with 7 bases fitting TRBD2. The CDR3 is 16 amino acids. J lost 0 bases, V lost 5 bases, and 8 bases had no gene match. In germline, CDR1 is MDHEN, CDR2 SYDVKM. CDR3 DNA: TGTGCCAGCAGTCCTACTAGCGTCCTTAGCACAGATACGCAGTATTTT. Translated: CASSPTSVLSTDTQYF.

The CDR3 DNA is TGCGCCAGCAGCCAAGAGGCCCGGGGTCCTTACAATGAGCAGTTCTTC. The encoded protein is CASSQEARGPYNEQFF. This chain links TRBV4-1 with TRBJ2-1, with TRBD2 as a possible D gene (5 bases). The CDR3 runs to 16 residues. V shed 0 bases and J shed 4 bases, with 13 bases lying between them. The germline V gene has CDR1 MGHRA and CDR2 YSYEKL.

This clone was observed many times. V and J are TRBV18 and TRBJ2-3, with D uncertain. Trimming removed 3 bases at V and 2 bases at J, with 9 bases between. Germline-derived CDR1 and CDR2 are KGHSH and LQKENI. The length of the CDR3 is 14 residues. The CDR3 DNA follows: TGTGCCAGCTCACCTTCCCCCACCACAGATACGCAGTATTTT. It encodes CASSPSPTTDTQYF.

The rearrangement joins TRBV5-4 to TRBJ1-3; no firm D call. V gave up 0 bases and J gave up 7 bases, with 11 bases separating them. Germline V CDR1 and CDR2: SGHNT, YYREEE (reference sequence). The length of the CDR3 is 14 residues. CDR3 sequence: CASSLDVGSNTIYF. For the CDR3, the DNA is TGTGCCAGCAGCTTGGATGTAGGGAGCAACACCATATATTTT. The full variable domain, its missing parts supplied by reference TRBV5-4 and TRBJ1-3, is ETGVTQSPTHLIKTRGQQVTLRCSSQSGHNTVSWYQQALGQGPQFIFQYYREEENGRGNFPPRFSGLQFPNYSSELNVNALELDDSALYLCASSLDVGSNTIYFGEGSWLTVV.

The gene calls are TRBV27 and TRBJ2-3; D gene unclear. Trimming pared 6 bases from V and 1 base from J, leaving 17 bases between. The CDR3 totals 16 residues. Per the germline V gene, CDR1 is MNHEY and CDR2 is SMNVEV (reference sequence). CDR3 DNA sequence: TGTGCCAGCAGCTCCAAAGAGAGGTTACGCACAGATACGCAGTATTTT. Its protein product is CASSSKERLRTDTQYF.

Worth noting for this clone: Other DNA sequences of this sample code for an identical CDR3. The chain couples TRBV28 to TRBJ1-4; no reliable D call. Germline-derived CDR1 and CDR2 are MDHEN and SYDVKM. The CDR3 has 14 residues. With 3 bases removed from V and 0 bases from J, the gap between germline ends came to 5 bases. The CDR3 here is CASSFGATNEKLFF. The CDR3 coding sequence is TGTGCCAGCAGTTTTGGTGCAACTAATGAAAAACTGTTTTTT.

The chain recombines TRBV7-8 with TRBJ2-5; 7 nucleotides align to TRBD1. Per the germline V gene, CDR1 is SGHVS and CDR2 is FQNEAQ. V dropped 4 bases and J dropped 1; count of bases not matched to a gene: 6. This CDR3 contains 15 residues. The CDR3 DNA reads as TGTGCCAGCAGCTCGGGACAGACCTTCCAAGAGACCCAGTACTTC. Translated, it gives CASSSGQTFQETQYF.

The rearrangement joins TRBV5-1 to TRBJ2-1; D ambiguous. Trimming pared 2 bases from V and 5 bases from J, leaving 14 bases between. This CDR3 spans 15 amino acids. Germline V gene lookup returns CDR1 SGHRS and CDR2 YFSETQ. CDR3: CASSFQGRANNEQFF. In DNA form, the CDR3 reads TGCGCCAGCAGCTTCCAAGGACGGGCAAACAATGAGCAGTTCTTC. Combining the CDR3 with reference TRBV5-1 and TRBJ2-1 gives the whole variable domain KAGVTQTPRYLIKTRGQQVTLSCSPISGHRSVSWYQQTPGQGLQFLFEYFSETQRNKGNFPGRFSGRQFSNSRSEMNVSTLELGDSALYLCASSFQGRANNEQFFGPGTRLTVL.

The gene calls are TRBV19 and TRBJ2-6; the match to TRBD1 covers 9 bases. V dropped 5 bases and J dropped 7; count of bases not matched to a gene: 3. Germline V gene lookup returns CDR1 LNHDA and CDR2 SQIVND (reference sequence). CDR3 size: 14 residues. The CDR3 DNA sequence: TGTGCCAGTAGTCCGACAGGGGGAGCCAACGTCCTGACTTTC. This gives the protein CASSPTGGANVLTF.

This chain links TRBV4-1 with TRBJ2-1, with 7 bases identical to TRBD1. The CDR3 covers 12 residues. Germline V gene data show CDR1 as MGHRA and CDR2 as YSYEKL. J lost 10 bases, V lost 4 bases, and 4 bases had no gene match. CDR3 coding DNA: TGCGCCAGCAGCCGTACAGGGGAGGAGCAGTTCTTC. It encodes CASSRTGEEQFF.

Only a few counts were recorded for this clone. The chain is built from TRBV7-7 and TRBJ2-2; 10 positions match TRBD2. V was clipped by 5 bases and J by 5 bases; unmatched bases: 8. The germline CDR1 and CDR2 sequences are SSHAT and FNYEAQ (reference sequence). The CDR3 has 16 residues. The CDR3 sequence: CASSQIAGGGTGELFF. CDR3 DNA: TGTGCCAGCAGCCAAATAGCGGGAGGTGGTACCGGGGAGCTGTTTTTT.

This sequence joins TRBV29-1 and TRBJ2-7; no clear D gene. The CDR3 runs to 12 residues. Looked up from germline, CDR1 is SQVTM and CDR2 is ANQGSEA. Trimming shortened V by 7 bases and J by 5 bases, and 15 bases separated the two germline ends. The CDR3: CSAQGSVDEQYF. CDR3 in DNA: TGCAGCGCCCAAGGTTCTGTGGACGAGCAGTACTTC.

This clone turned up a few times. Other DNA sequences in the sample encode the same CDR3. The chain combines TRBV19 with TRBJ1-5; possible D gene TRBD1, 5 bases. The germline CDR1 and CDR2 sequences are LNHDA and SQIVND (reference sequence). The CDR3 runs 15 residues. Between the trimmed V and J ends, which lost 6 bases and 1 base, there was a span of 13 bases. CDR3 DNA: TGTGCCAGTAGCACCTGGGGGGGAAGCAATCAGCCCCAGCATTTT. This gives the protein CASSTWGGSNQPQHF. The variable domain in full, completed from reference TRBV19 and TRBJ1-5, reads DGGITQSPKYLFRKEGQNVTLSCEQNLNHDAMYWYRQDPGQGLRLIYYSQIVNDFQKGDIAEGYSVSREKKESFPLTVTSAQKNPTAFYLCASSTWGGSNQPQHFGDGTRLSIL.

The rearrangement joins TRBV5-6 to TRBJ2-7; 7 positions match TRBD2. Germline V gene sequence: CDR1 SGHDT, CDR2 YYEEEE. V gave up 4 bases and J gave up 0 bases; unmatched junction bases: 7. This CDR3 is 15 amino acids long. For the CDR3, the DNA is TGTGCCAGCAGCAGCGCCGGGACTAACTCCTACGAGCAGTACTTC. Its translation: CASSSAGTNSYEQYF.